A single sample is the source of the 32 T cell receptor beta chains below, sequenced in a study of blood T cell repertoires in COVID-19. Clones were sequenced by immunoSEQ multiplex PCR, and TCRdb holds only the in-frame ones, with some missing. The sample holds 200,000 to 250,000 clones; just under 90% are singletons and the top ten take 1.2%. The sequenced sample was PBMCs or T cells enriched from blood (not recorded which). These receptors all come from a young man who had recovered from COVID-19.

Written as DNA, the CDR3 is TGTGCCAGCAGTGAAGCTACAGGGGGTCGGGAGACCCAGTACTTC. It yields the protein CASSEATGGRETQYF. This chain connects TRBV6-1 to TRBJ2-5, with 8 positions matching TRBD1. V lost 0 bases, J lost 5 bases, and 5 bases stayed unmatched. CDR3 length: 15 residues. Per germline, CDR1 MNHNS and CDR2 SASEGT.

This chain connects TRBV4-2 to TRBJ2-3; 12 nucleotides match TRBD2. Trimming removed 1 base from V and 4 bases from J; junction bases left unmatched: 9. The CDR3 extends over 18 amino acids. Germline lookup yields CDR1 LGHNA and CDR2 YNFKEQ. In DNA, the CDR3 is TGTGCCAGCAGCCAAGGGACTAGCGGGATAGAGGCCCCAGATACGCAGTATTTT. This codes for CASSQGTSGIEAPDTQYF.

The chain has TRBV5-1 and TRBJ2-5; D may be TRBD2 (6 bases). The length of the CDR3 is 16 residues. In germline, CDR1 is SGHRS, CDR2 YFSETQ. The ends were cut back, 0 bases at V and 1 base at J, with 13 bases in the middle. CDR3 residues: CASSLATGGFQETQYF. Here the CDR3 DNA reads TGCGCCAGCAGCTTGGCAACCGGGGGATTCCAAGAGACCCAGTACTTC.

The chain recombines TRBV11-2 with TRBJ2-7, with D maybe TRBD2 (5 bases). The ends were cut back, 1 base at V and 2 bases at J, with 12 bases in the middle. The CDR3 is 15 residues long. The germline V gene encodes CDR1 SGHAT and CDR2 FQNNGV. The CDR3 DNA follows: TGTGCCAGCAGCTTAGGAATCGAGGGAACCTACGAGCAGTACTTC. It specifies CASSLGIEGTYEQYF.

The rearrangement uses TRBV28 and TRBJ2-3; possible D gene TRBD2, 6 bases. Per germline, CDR1 MDHEN and CDR2 SYDVKM. V was clipped by 2 bases and J by 0 bases, with 15 bases between them. The length of the CDR3 is 17 residues. The CDR3 sequence is CASSLVGTGTSTDTQYF. CDR3 nucleotide sequence: TGTGCCAGCAGTTTAGTTGGGACTGGAACTAGCACAGATACGCAGTATTTT.

The chain combines TRBV29-1 with TRBJ2-7; D perhaps matches TRBD1 (5 bases). The V end was cut by 4 bases, the J end by 2 bases, with 9 bases between. This CDR3 contains 12 residues. Looked up from germline, CDR1 is SQVTM and CDR2 is ANQGSEA. CDR3 in DNA: TGCAGCGTTGGCACAGGCACCTACGAGCAGTACTTC. This gives the protein CSVGTGTYEQYF.

The chain is built from TRBV20-1 and TRBJ1-1; no reliable D call. Germline loops: CDR1 DFQATT, CDR2 SNEGSKA (reference sequence). Trimming removed 6 bases from V and 7 bases from J, with 9 bases in between. The CDR3 has 10 residues. DNA for the CDR3: TGCAGTGCCCGGACTGGTGAAGCTTTCTTT. Translated: CSARTGEAFF.

The rearrangement links TRBV10-3 to TRBJ2-3; TRBD2 aligns across 7 bases. Looked up from germline, CDR1 is ENHRY and CDR2 is SYGVKD. The V gene end was trimmed by 0 bases and the J gene end by 6 bases; junction bases not matched to a gene: 12. The CDR3 is 17 residues long. The CDR3: CAISESMESGNLDTQYF. CDR3 bases: TGTGCCATCAGTGAGTCGATGGAAAGCGGGAATCTGGATACGCAGTATTTT.

The V call is TRBV6-5, the J call TRBJ2-7; D perhaps matches TRBD1 (6 bases). Germline V lookup: CDR1 MNHEY, CDR2 SVGAGI. The CDR3 covers 16 residues. V was cut by 2 bases and J by 2 bases, with 16 bases left in between. The CDR3 nucleotides read TGTGCCAGCAGTTACGGGGCCAGGGGTAACCCCTACGAGCAGTACTTC. Translating it yields CASSYGARGNPYEQYF.

This clone was recorded only once. The chain links TRBV5-1 to TRBJ1-2; TRBD1 matches 10 bases. CDR1 and CDR2 from the germline V gene are SGHRS and YFSETQ. J gave up 7 bases and V 0 bases, and 6 bases lay outside the gene matches. The CDR3 is made up of 15 amino acids. The CDR3 DNA follows: TGCGCCAGCAGCTTGGCGGGACAGGGGATTGGTGGCTACACCTTC. Protein sequence: CASSLAGQGIGGYTF.

The V gene is TRBV4-3, the J gene TRBJ2-6; D is unclear. The germline V and J ends were trimmed by 6 bases and 0 bases, with 9 bases remaining between them. Germline V lookup: CDR1 LGHNA, CDR2 YSLEER. The CDR3 runs 15 residues. In DNA, the CDR3 is TGCGCCAGCAGACCTACCGGCTCTGGGGCCAACGTCCTGACTTTC. This sequence encodes CASRPTGSGANVLTF.

The genes are TRBV13 and TRBJ2-3; 7 nucleotides align to TRBD1. Germline values: CDR1 PRHDT, CDR2 FYEKMQ (reference sequence). The CDR3 length is 18 residues. V shed 5 bases and J 0 bases; nucleotides not matched to a gene: 14. This chain's CDR3 is CASSPPGTERISTDTQYF. The CDR3 coding sequence is TGTGCCAGCAGCCCCCCCGGGACAGAAAGAATAAGCACAGATACGCAGTATTTT.

This chain uses TRBV11-2 with TRBJ2-5, with 9 bases aligning to TRBD2. Germline V gene sequence: CDR1 SGHAT, CDR2 FQNNGV. Trimming cost V 4 bases and J 5 bases; bases outside gene matches: 5. This CDR3 is built from 14 residues. The CDR3 bases are TGTGCCAGCAGCTCGTCAGCGGGAGGTGAGACCCAGTACTTC. Protein product: CASSSSAGGETQYF.

This clone was detected only a few times. This chain joins TRBV20-1 and TRBJ2-7; 7 positions agree with TRBD2. Per the germline V gene, CDR1 is DFQATT and CDR2 is SNEGSKA (reference sequence). After removal of 3 bases from V and 6 bases from J, the junction contained 11 bases not matched to a gene. The CDR3 contains 14 residues. The CDR3 protein is CSASRGRALVEQYF. The CDR3 region has the DNA TGCAGTGCTAGTCGGGGGAGGGCCTTGGTCGAGCAGTACTTC.

This chain connects TRBV7-2 to TRBJ2-7; 7 bases line up with TRBD2. CDR1 is SGHTA and CDR2 is FQGNSA in the germline V gene. V was clipped by 1 base and J by 6 bases; unmatched bases: 21. The CDR3 consists of 19 residues. CDR3 sequence reads: CASSLVFPSGSAFSSEQYF. CDR3 DNA sequence: TGTGCCAGCAGCTTAGTGTTCCCTAGCGGTTCAGCCTTCAGCTCCGAGCAGTACTTC.

The rearrangement joins TRBV7-8 to TRBJ1-5; D is uncertain. Trimming shortened V by 4 bases and J by 0 bases, and 4 bases separated the two germline ends. The germline V gene has CDR1 SGHVS and CDR2 FQNEAQ. This CDR3 has 13 amino acids. The chain's CDR3 is CASSSYSNQPQHF. The CDR3 DNA reads TGTGCCAGCAGCTCTTATAGCAATCAGCCCCAGCATTTT. Based on the CDR3 plus reference TRBV7-8 and TRBJ1-5, the full variable domain is GAGVSQSPRYKVAKRGQDVALRCDPISGHVSLFWYQQALGQGPEFLTYFQNEAQLDKSGLPSDRFFAERPEGSVSTLKIQRTQQEDSAVYLCASSSYSNQPQHFGDGTRLSIL.

This chain uses TRBV27 with TRBJ1-5; D is unresolved. The CDR3 is 13 residues long. V was clipped by 10 bases and J by 3 bases, with 13 bases between them. The germline gives CDR1 MNHEY, CDR2 SMNVEV (reference sequence). The CDR3 loop reads CATSRGSNQPQHF. CDR3 nucleotide sequence: TGTGCCACCTCGCGGGGTTCCAATCAGCCCCAGCATTTT.

The chain combines TRBV19 with TRBJ1-1; TRBD1 matches 10 bases. This CDR3 contains 15 residues. Looked up from germline, CDR1 is LNHDA and CDR2 is SQIVND (reference sequence). Trimming removed 3 bases from V and 4 bases from J; junction bases left unmatched: 5. CDR3 in amino acids: CASSIRDRGGTEAFF. The CDR3 DNA reads as TGTGCCAGTAGTATTCGGGACAGGGGAGGCACTGAAGCTTTCTTT.

The gene calls are TRBV6-2 or TRBV6-3 and TRBJ2-7; D might be TRBD1 (6 bases). The CDR3 is 15 amino acids. Looked up from germline, CDR1 is MNHEY and CDR2 is SVGEGT. The ends were cut back, 2 bases at V and 12 bases at J, with 23 bases in the middle. The CDR3, as DNA: TGTGCCAGCAGTTACCCCGGGACAAGTAACCTCCTGGCGTACTTC. Translated: CASSYPGTSNLLAYF.

The chain joins TRBV11-2 to TRBJ1-1; a possible D gene is TRBD1 (6 bases). The CDR3 has 15 amino acids. CDR1 is SGHAT, CDR2 FQNNGV, per germline. Trimming took off 4 bases at V and 0 bases at J, with 12 bases between the two ends. The CDR3 DNA reads as TGTGCCAGCAGCTCCCTGCGGGGGCTGAACACTGAAGCTTTCTTT. Translating it yields CASSSLRGLNTEAFF.

The chain has TRBV5-4 and TRBJ2-7; D is unresolved. Germline lookup yields CDR1 SGHNT and CDR2 YYREEE (reference sequence). This CDR3 is built from 13 residues. With 1 base removed from V and 2 bases from J, the gap between germline ends came to 7 bases. CDR3 amino acids: CASSLPSTYEQYF. The CDR3, as DNA: TGTGCCAGCAGCTTGCCCAGTACCTACGAGCAGTACTTC.

This clone was found once. J is TRBJ1-6 and V is TRBV30; D is perhaps TRBD1 (5 bases). This CDR3 has 13 residues. The V and J ends lost 1 base and 7 bases respectively, with 8 bases between them. The germline CDR1 and CDR2 sequences are GTSNPN and SVGIG (reference sequence). In DNA, the CDR3 is TGTGCCTGGAGTGGGGCAGGGAATTCACCCCTCCACTTT. Its translation is CAWSGAGNSPLHF.

This chain connects TRBV10-3 to TRBJ2-7; TRBD2 matches 8 bases. This CDR3 has 15 amino acids. The V segment lost 6 bases and the J segment 5 bases; nucleotides outside the gene matches: 12. In germline, CDR1 is ENHRY, CDR2 SYGVKD. CDR3 in amino acids: CAIRGATSVRDEQYF. The CDR3 DNA follows: TGTGCCATCAGAGGGGCGACTAGCGTGCGGGACGAGCAGTACTTC.

The rearrangement uses TRBV4-2 and TRBJ2-2, with TRBD2 matching 12 bases. The CDR3 is made up of 16 amino acids. Germline V CDR1 and CDR2: LGHNA, YNFKEQ. J was trimmed by 4 bases and V by 4 bases; bases with no gene match: 4. The CDR3 here is CASSPSSGGATGELFF. The DNA for the CDR3 is TGTGCCAGCAGCCCTTCTAGCGGGGGGGCCACCGGGGAGCTGTTTTTT.

The V call is TRBV28, the J call TRBJ2-2; the match to TRBD2 covers 8 bases. Germline assignment: CDR1 MDHEN and CDR2 SYDVKM. The CDR3 length is 14 residues. V shed 6 bases and J 4 bases; nucleotides not matched to a gene: 4. CDR3 sequence: CASSPAGVTGELFF. The CDR3 coding sequence is TGTGCCAGCAGCCCAGCGGGGGTCACCGGGGAGCTGTTTTTT.

The V gene is TRBV7-9, the J gene TRBJ1-1; 8 bases are a match to TRBD1. This CDR3 region has 15 residues. Losses at the gene ends were 5 bases for V and 1 base for J; bases not matched to a gene: 6. Germline CDR1 is SEHNR and CDR2 is FQNEAQ (reference sequence). CDR3 residues: CASSQHRGKNTEAFF. DNA for the CDR3: TGTGCCAGCAGCCAACACAGGGGGAAGAACACTGAAGCTTTCTTT.

The chain combines TRBV6-5 with TRBJ2-5, with D possibly TRBD2 on 5 matching bases. Trimming cost V 10 bases and J 7 bases, with 19 bases left between them. CDR1 MNHEY and CDR2 SVGAGI come from the germline V gene. The CDR3 has 13 amino acids. CDR3 in DNA: TGTGCCACCTCAATAAGCACGGGATGGACCCAGTACTTC. Translating it yields CATSISTGWTQYF.

V usage is TRBV25-1 and J usage is TRBJ1-2; TRBD1 matches at 7 bases. The V and J ends lost 0 bases and 13 bases, in that order; junction bases with no gene match: 5. Per the germline V gene, CDR1 is MGHDK and CDR2 is SYGVNS. The CDR3 has 12 residues. As DNA, the CDR3 is TGTGCCAGCAGTGAATACAGGACAGGTCCCACCTTC. It specifies CASSEYRTGPTF.

The CDR3 sequence is CASTPGPYRTGELFF. The DNA of the CDR3 is TGTGCCAGCACCCCCGGACCCTACAGGACCGGGGAGCTGTTTTTT. The chain uses TRBV7-2 and TRBJ2-2; D is possibly TRBD1 (5 bases). Germline assignment: CDR1 SGHTA and CDR2 FQGNSA. The V end was cut by 7 bases, the J end by 5 bases, with 17 bases between. The CDR3 spans 15 residues.

The chain is built from TRBV7-8 and TRBJ1-5, with 9 bases fitting TRBD1. Germline trimming cut 1 base from V and 0 bases from J; bases unmatched to any gene: 7. The CDR3 spans 18 residues. The V gene's germline CDR1 is SGHVS and CDR2 FQNEAQ. The DNA of the CDR3 is TGTGCCAGCAGCTTAGTGGGACAGGGAGCTTATAGCAATCAGCCCCAGCATTTT. Its translation is CASSLVGQGAYSNQPQHF.

CDR3 sequence: CASSLVRAQAVGYTGELFF. The CDR3 DNA reads TGTGCCAGCAGCTTAGTGCGGGCCCAGGCGGTCGGCTATACCGGGGAGCTGTTTTTT. The gene calls are TRBV7-6 and TRBJ2-2, with D maybe TRBD2 (5 bases). V lost 1 base and J 5 bases, leaving 23 bases between the germline ends. This CDR3 comprises 19 residues. Germline V gene data show CDR1 as SGHVS and CDR2 as FNYEAQ.

The chain uses TRBV12-3 or TRBV12-4 and TRBJ2-7; D unclear. This CDR3 comprises 13 residues. V was shortened by 1 base and J by 6 bases, with 10 bases between the two germline ends. The CDR3 DNA reads TGTGCCAGCAGTTTAGTCGCCACGGGCGAGCAGTACTTC. The encoded protein is CASSLVATGEQYF.